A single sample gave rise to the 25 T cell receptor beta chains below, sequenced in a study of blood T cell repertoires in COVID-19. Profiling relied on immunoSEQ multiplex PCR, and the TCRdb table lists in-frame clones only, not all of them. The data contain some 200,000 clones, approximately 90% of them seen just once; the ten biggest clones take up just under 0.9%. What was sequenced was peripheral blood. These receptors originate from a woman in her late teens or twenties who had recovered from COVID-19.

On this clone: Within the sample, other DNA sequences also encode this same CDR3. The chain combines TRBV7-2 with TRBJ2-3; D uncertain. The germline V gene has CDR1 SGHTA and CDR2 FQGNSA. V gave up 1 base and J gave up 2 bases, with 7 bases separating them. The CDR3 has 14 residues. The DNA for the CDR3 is TGTGCCAGCAGCTTAGTTTCTTACACAGATACGCAGTATTTT. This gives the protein CASSLVSYTDTQYF.

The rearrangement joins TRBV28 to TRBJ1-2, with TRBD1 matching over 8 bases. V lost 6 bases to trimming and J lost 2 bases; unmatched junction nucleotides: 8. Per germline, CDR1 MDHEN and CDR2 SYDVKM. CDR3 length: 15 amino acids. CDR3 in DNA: TGTGCCAGCAGCACCCCAGGGGGCCCAAACTATGGCTACACCTTC. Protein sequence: CASSTPGGPNYGYTF.

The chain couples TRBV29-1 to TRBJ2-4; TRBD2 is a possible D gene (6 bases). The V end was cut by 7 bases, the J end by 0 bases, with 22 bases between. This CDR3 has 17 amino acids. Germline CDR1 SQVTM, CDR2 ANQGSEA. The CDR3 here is CSALRHGSLLAKNIQYF. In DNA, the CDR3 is TGCAGCGCCTTGAGGCACGGGAGTCTATTAGCCAAAAACATTCAGTACTTC.

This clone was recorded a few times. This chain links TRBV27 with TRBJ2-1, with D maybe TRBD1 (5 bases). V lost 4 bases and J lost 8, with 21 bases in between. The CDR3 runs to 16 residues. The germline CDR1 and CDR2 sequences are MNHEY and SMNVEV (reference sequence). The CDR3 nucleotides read TGTGCCAGCAGTTCATCGGACACGGTAGGAATGGATGAGCAGTTCTTC. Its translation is CASSSSDTVGMDEQFF.

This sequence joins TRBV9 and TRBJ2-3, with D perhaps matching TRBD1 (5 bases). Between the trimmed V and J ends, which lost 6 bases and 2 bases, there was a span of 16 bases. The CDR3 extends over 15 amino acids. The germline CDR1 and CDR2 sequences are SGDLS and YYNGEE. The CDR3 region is CASTQGDSLTDTQYF. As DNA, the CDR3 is TGTGCCAGCACCCAAGGAGACAGCCTCACAGATACGCAGTATTTT.

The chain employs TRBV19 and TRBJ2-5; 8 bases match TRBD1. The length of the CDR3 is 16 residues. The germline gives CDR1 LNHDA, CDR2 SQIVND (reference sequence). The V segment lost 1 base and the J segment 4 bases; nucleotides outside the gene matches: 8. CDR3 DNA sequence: TGTGCCAGTAGTATAGGAGGCAGGGGGCTTGGAGAGACCCAGTACTTC. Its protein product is CASSIGGRGLGETQYF.

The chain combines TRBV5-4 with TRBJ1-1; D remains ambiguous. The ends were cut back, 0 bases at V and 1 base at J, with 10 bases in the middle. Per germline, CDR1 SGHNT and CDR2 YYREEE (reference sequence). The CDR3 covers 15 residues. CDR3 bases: TGTGCCAGCAGCTTGGATGCGGAGCCGAACACTGAAGCTTTCTTT. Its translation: CASSLDAEPNTEAFF.

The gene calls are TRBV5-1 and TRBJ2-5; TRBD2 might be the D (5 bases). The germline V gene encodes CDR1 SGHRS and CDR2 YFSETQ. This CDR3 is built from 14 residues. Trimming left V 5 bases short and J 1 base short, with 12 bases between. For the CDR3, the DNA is TGCGCCAGCAGGCAAGAGGGAGTCCAAGAGACCCAGTACTTC. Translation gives CASRQEGVQETQYF.

The CDR3 is CASSFHPAGSSFAGELFF. CDR3 nucleotide sequence: TGTGCCAGCAGCTTTCACCCAGCGGGAAGTTCGTTCGCCGGGGAGCTGTTTTTT. This rearrangement joins TRBV7-8 to TRBJ2-2; 7 bases map to TRBD2. Germline values: CDR1 SGHVS, CDR2 FQNEAQ. Unmatched junction bases numbered 16, after V lost 3 bases and J lost 6 bases. This CDR3 spans 18 amino acids.

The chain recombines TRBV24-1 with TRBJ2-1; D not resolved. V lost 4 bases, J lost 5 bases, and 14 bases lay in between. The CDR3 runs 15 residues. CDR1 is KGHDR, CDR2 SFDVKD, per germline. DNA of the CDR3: TGTGCCACCAGTGACCCGACAAAAACTCACAATGAGCAGTTCTTC. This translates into CATSDPTKTHNEQFF.

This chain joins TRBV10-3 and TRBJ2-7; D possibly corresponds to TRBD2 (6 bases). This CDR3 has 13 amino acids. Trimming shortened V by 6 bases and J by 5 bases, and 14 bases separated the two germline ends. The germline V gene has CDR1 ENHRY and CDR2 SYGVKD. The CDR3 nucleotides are TGTGCCATCAGCCCGACTAGACACGACGAGCAGTACGTC. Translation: CAISPTRHDEQYV.

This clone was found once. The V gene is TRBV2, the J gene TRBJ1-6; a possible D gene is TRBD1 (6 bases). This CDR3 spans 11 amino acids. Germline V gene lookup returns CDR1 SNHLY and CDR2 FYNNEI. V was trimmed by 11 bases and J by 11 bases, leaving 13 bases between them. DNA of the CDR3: TGTGCCTGTCAACAGGGTGCACCCCTCCACTTT. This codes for CACQQGAPLHF.

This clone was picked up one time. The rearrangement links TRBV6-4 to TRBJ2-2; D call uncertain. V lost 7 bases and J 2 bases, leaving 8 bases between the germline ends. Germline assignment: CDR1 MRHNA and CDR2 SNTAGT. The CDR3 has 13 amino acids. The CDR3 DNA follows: TGTGCCAGCACATCAGTTAACACCGGGGAGCTGTTTTTT. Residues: CASTSVNTGELFF.

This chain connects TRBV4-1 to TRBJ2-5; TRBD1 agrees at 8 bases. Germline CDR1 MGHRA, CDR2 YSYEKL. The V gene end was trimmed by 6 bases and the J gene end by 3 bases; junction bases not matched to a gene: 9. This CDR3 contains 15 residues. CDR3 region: CASRKTGAVEETQYF. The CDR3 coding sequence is TGCGCCAGCAGGAAGACAGGGGCTGTGGAAGAGACCCAGTACTTC.

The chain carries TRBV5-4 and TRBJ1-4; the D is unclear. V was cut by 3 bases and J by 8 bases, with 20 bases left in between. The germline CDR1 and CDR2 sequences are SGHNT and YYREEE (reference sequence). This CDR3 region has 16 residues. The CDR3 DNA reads TGTGCCAGCAGCTCCCTGAGGAGGGATGAAAGGGAAAAACTGTTTTTT. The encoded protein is CASSSLRRDEREKLFF.

In DNA, the CDR3 is TGTGCCACCCATGGGCCTCAAGAGACCCAGTACTTC. Translated: CATHGPQETQYF. The V call is TRBV19, the J call TRBJ2-5; D gene uncertain. Germline CDR1 is LNHDA and CDR2 is SQIVND (reference sequence). V lost 10 bases to trimming and J lost 2 bases, with 11 bases between them. The CDR3 spans 12 residues.

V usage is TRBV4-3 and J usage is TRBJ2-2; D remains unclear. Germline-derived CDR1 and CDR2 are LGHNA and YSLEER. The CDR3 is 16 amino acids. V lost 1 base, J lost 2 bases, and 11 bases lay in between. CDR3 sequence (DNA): TGCGCCAGCAGCCAAGTATTGGCGGTTAACACCGGGGAGCTGTTTTTT. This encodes CASSQVLAVNTGELFF.

The CDR3 bases are TGTGCCAGCAGCTTGGGAGGAGTCGCTGAAGCTTTCTTT. Translating gives CASSLGGVAEAFF. The chain couples TRBV5-6 to TRBJ1-1; D is unclear. This CDR3 spans 13 amino acids. Trimming stripped 0 bases from V and 6 bases from J, with 9 bases between. The germline V gene encodes CDR1 SGHDT and CDR2 YYEEEE. Filled out from reference TRBV5-6 and TRBJ1-1, the complete variable domain reads DAGVTQSPTHLIKTRGQQVTLRCSPKSGHDTVSWYQQALGQGPQFIFQYYEEEERQRGNFPDRFSGHQFPNYSSELNVNALLLGDSALYLCASSLGGVAEAFFGQGTRLTVV.

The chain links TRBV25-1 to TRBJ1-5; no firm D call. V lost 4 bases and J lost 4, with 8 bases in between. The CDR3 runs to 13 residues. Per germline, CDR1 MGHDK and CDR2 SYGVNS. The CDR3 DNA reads TGTGCCAGCAGTGCCCACTCGAATCAGCCCCAGCATTTT. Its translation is CASSAHSNQPQHF.

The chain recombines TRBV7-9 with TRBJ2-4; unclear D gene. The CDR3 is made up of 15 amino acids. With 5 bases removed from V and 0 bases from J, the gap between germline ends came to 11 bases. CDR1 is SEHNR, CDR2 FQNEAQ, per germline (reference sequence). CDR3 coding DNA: TGTGCCAGCAGCCCACCACTATTAGCCAAAAACATTCAGTACTTC. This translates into CASSPPLLAKNIQYF. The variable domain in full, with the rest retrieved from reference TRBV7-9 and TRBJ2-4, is DTGVSQNPRHKITKRGQNVTFRCDPISEHNRLYWYRQTLGQGPEFLTYFQNEAQLEKSRLLSDRFSAERPKGSFSTLEIQRTEQGDSAMYLCASSPPLLAKNIQYFGAGTRLSVL.

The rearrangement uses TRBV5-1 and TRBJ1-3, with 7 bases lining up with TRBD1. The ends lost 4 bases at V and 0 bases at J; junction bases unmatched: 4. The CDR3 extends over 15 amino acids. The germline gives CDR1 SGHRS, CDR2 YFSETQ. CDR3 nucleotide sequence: TGCGCCAGCAGCCTGGGACAGATCTCTGGAAACACCATATATTTT. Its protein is CASSLGQISGNTIYF.

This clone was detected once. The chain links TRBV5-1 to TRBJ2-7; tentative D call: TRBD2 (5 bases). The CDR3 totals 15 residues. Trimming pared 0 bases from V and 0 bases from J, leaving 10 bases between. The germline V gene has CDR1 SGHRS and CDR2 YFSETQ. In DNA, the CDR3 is TGCGCCAGCAGCTTGGACCCGGGGATCTCCTACGAGCAGTACTTC. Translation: CASSLDPGISYEQYF.

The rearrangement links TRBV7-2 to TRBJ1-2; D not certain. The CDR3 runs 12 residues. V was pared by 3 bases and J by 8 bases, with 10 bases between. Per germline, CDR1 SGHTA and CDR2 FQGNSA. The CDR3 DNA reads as TGTGCCAGCAGCTTTCCGGGGTTGGGCTACACCTTC. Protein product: CASSFPGLGYTF.

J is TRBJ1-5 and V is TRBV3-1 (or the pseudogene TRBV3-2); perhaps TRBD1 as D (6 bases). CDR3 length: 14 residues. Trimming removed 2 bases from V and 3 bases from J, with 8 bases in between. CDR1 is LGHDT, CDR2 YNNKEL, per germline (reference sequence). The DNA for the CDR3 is TGTGCCAGCAGCCAAAACAGGGCCAATCAGCCCCAGCATTTT. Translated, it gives CASSQNRANQPQHF.

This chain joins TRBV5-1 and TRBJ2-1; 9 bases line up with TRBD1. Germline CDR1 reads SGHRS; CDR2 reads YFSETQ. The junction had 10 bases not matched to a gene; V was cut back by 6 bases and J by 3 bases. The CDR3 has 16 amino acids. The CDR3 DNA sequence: TGCGCCAGCATCGAGGACAGGGGATCCCTCTACAATGAGCAGTTCTTC. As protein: CASIEDRGSLYNEQFF.